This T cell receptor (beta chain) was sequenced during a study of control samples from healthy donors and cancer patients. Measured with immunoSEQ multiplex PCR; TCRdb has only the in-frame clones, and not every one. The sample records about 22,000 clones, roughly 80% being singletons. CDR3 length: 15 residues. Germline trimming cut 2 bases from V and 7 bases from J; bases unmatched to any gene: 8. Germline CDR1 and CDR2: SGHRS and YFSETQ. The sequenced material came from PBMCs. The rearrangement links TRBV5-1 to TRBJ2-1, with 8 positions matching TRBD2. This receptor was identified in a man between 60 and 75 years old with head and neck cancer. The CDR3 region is CASSFNPGTRNEQFF. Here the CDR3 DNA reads TGCGCCAGCAGCTTTAATCCCGGGACTAGAAATGAGCAGTTCTTC.